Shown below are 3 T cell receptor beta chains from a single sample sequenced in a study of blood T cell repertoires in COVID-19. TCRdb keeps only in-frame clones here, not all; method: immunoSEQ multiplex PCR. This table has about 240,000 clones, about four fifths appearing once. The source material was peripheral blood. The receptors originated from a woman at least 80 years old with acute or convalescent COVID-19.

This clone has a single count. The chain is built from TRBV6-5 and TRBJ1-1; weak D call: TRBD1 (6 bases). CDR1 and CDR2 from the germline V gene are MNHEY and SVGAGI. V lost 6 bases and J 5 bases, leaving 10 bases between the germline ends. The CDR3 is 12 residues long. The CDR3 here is CASRKGGTEAFF. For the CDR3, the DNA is TGTGCCAGCAGGAAGGGGGGGACTGAAGCTTTCTTT.

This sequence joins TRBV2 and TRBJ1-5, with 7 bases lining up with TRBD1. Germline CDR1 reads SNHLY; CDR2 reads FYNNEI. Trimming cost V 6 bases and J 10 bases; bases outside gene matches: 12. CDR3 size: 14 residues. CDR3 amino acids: CASREQGPHGPQHF. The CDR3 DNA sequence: TGTGCCAGCAGGGAACAGGGGCCCCACGGCCCCCAGCATTTT.

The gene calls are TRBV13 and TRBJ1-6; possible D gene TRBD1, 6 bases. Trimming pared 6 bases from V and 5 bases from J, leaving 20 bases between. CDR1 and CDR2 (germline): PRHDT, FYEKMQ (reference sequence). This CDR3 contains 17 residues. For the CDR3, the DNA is TGTGCCAGCAGTCGGGGCTTGGACAGCCCCAATAATTCACCCCTCCACTTT. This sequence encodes CASSRGLDSPNNSPLHF.